The clone carrying this T cell receptor beta chain appeared a single time. A far larger clone is only one base removed, so a read error is likely. This sample was included in a study of control samples from healthy donors and cancer patients. The table came from immunoSEQ multiplex PCR; TCRdb's copy has only in-frame clones and leaves some out. This table has 150,000 to 200,000 clones, 70% to 90% appearing once. The sequence derives from a man under 40 in good health. Sequencing was performed on blood.

CDR3 in DNA: TGTGCCAGCAGTGAACAGGGCGGCAATCAGCCCCAGCATTTT. The encoded protein is CASSEQGGNQPQHF. The chain is built from TRBV2 and TRBJ1-5, with D tentatively TRBD1 (5 bases). Germline V gene sequence: CDR1 SNHLY, CDR2 FYNNEI. V gave up 2 bases and J gave up 2 bases, with 7 bases separating them. This CDR3 comprises 14 residues.